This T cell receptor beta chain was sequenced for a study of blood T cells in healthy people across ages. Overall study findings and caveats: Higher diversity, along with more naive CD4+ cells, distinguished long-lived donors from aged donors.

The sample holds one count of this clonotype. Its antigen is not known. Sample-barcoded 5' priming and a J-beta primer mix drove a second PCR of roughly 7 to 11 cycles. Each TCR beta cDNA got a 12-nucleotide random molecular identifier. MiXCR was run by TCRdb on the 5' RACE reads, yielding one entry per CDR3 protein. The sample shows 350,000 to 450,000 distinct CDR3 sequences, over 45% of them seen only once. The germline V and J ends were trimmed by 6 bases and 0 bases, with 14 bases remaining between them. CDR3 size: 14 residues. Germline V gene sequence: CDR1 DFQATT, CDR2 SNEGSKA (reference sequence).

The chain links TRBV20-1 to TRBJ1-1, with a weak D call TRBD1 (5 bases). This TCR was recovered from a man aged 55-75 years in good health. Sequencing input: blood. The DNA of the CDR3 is TGCAGTGCGCCCACCGGACACATGAACACTGAAGCTTTCTTT. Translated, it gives CSAPTGHMNTEAFF.